One and the same sample provided the 6 T cell receptor beta chains below, sequenced in a study of somatic mutations in cytotoxic T cells in rheumatoid arthritis. The data were produced by immunoSEQ multiplex PCR, yet TCRdb's version contains in-frame clones alone and is incomplete. Of more than 7,000 clones listed, roughly 79% are singletons. What was sequenced was CD8+ T cells sorted from blood. These receptors were taken from an adult with rheumatoid arthritis.

This clone showed up just once. This chain uses TRBV27 with TRBJ2-5, with 15 positions matching TRBD2. In germline, CDR1 is MNHEY, CDR2 SMNVEV (reference sequence). The length of the CDR3 is 17 residues. V gave up 0 bases and J gave up 5 bases; unmatched junction bases: 4. CDR3 protein: CASSLSGTSGRRETQYF. The CDR3 DNA reads as TGTGCCAGCAGTTTATCTGGGACTAGCGGGAGGAGGGAGACCCAGTACTTC.

The chain links TRBV21-1 to TRBJ1-5; the table names TRBD1, a call not compared with the DNA. TRBV21-1 is shown as a pseudogene. This CDR3 is 12 amino acids long. For the CDR3, the DNA is TGTGCCAGTATTGGACAGAATCAGCCCCAGCATTTT. It yields the protein CASIGQNQPQHF.

The chain couples TRBV2 to TRBJ2-7, with a possible D match to TRBD2 (5 bases). This CDR3 is 14 amino acids long. Germline lookup yields CDR1 SNHLY and CDR2 FYNNEI. V was cut by 4 bases and J by 2 bases, with 12 bases left in between. The CDR3, as DNA: TGTGCCAGCAGTGGGACTCGAGAACCCTACGAGCAGTACTTC. This gives the protein CASSGTREPYEQYF.

This clone occurred a few times. This chain's CDR3 is CASSLTTVNEQFF. The CDR3 nucleotides read TGTGCCAGCAGCCTGACGACAGTCAATGAGCAGTTCTTC. This sequence joins TRBV7-2 and TRBJ2-1; possibly TRBD1 for D (5 bases). V was shortened by 5 bases and J by 6 bases, with 11 bases between the two germline ends. The CDR3 totals 13 residues. CDR1 and CDR2 (germline): SGHTA, FQGNSA.

The chain combines TRBV9 with TRBJ2-7; D unresolved. This CDR3 region has 14 residues. Germline CDR1 is SGDLS and CDR2 is YYNGEE. V was clipped by 3 bases and J by 1 base, with 11 bases between them. DNA for the CDR3: TGTGCCAGCAGCGCCCAACACCGTTCCTACGAGCAGTACTTC. Protein sequence: CASSAQHRSYEQYF.

This rearrangement joins TRBV13 to TRBJ1-2; weak D call: TRBD1 (5 bases). Germline loops: CDR1 PRHDT, CDR2 FYEKMQ (reference sequence). The length of the CDR3 is 17 residues. V was cut by 5 bases and J by 6 bases, with 25 bases left in between. CDR3: CASSPGRLTTDPDGYTF. The CDR3 nucleotides are TGTGCCAGCAGCCCTGGGCGTCTGACGACAGATCCGGATGGCTACACCTTC.